The clone carrying this T cell receptor (beta chain) appeared a few times. Its antigen remains unknown. TCRdb passed the reads through MiXCR, listing each CDR3 protein once. Among about 42,000 distinct CDR3 sequences listed, 10% to 15% were seen once. The sample comes from a study of type 1 regulatory T cells. This CDR3 is 14 amino acids long. The V and J ends lost 8 bases and 7 bases respectively, with 17 bases between them. The sequence was obtained from a human donor in good health. The gene calls are TRBV12-3 or TRBV12-4 and TRBJ2-2; perhaps TRBD2 as D (6 bases). Sequencing used cultured non-Tr1 T cells, either the whole culture or a sorted T cell fraction (not recorded which). As DNA, the CDR3 is TGTGCCAGCTCGTGGGGACTTTTTGGCGGGGAGCTGTTTTTT. It is translated as CASSWGLFGGELFF.